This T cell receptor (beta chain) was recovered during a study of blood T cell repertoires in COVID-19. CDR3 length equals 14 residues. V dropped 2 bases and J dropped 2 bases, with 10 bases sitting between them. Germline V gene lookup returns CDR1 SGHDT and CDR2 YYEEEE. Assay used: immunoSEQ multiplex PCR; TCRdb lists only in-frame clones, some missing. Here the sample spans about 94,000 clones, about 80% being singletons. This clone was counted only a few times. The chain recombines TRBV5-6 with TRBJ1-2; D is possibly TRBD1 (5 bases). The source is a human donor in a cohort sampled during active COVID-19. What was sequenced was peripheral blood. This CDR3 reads CASSFVGANYGYTF. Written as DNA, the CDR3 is TGTGCCAGCAGCTTTGTAGGGGCGAACTATGGCTACACCTTC.